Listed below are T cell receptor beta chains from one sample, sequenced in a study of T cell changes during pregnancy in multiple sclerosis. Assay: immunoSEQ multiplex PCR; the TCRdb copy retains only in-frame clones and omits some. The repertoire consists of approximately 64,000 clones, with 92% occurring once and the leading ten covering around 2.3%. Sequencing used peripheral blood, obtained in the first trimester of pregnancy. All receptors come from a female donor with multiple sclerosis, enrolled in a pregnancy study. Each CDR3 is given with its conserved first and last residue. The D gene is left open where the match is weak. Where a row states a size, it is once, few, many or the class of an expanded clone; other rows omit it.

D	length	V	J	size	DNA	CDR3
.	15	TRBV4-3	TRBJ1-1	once	TGCGCCAGCAGCCAAGATTGGGGGGGCGGAACTGAAGCTTTCTTT	CASSQDWGGGTEAFF
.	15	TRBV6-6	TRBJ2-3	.	TGTGCCAGCAGTTACTCGAGGGCCCGCACAGATACGCAGTATTTT	CASSYSRARTDTQYF
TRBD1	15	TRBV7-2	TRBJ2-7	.	TGTGCCAGCAGCCGAATGGACAGGGCCAGCTACGAGCAGTACTTC	CASSRMDRASYEQYF
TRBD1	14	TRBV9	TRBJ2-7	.	TGTGCCAGCAGCGTAGCGGGACAGGGCTACGAGCAGTACTTC	CASSVAGQGYEQYF
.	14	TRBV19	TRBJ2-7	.	TGTGCCAGTAGTATCAGGGGTCAGAATGGCGAGCAGTACTTC	CASSIRGQNGEQYF
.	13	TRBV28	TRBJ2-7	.	TGTGCCAGCAGTTATTATCAGGCCTACGAGCAGTACTTC	CASSYYQAYEQYF
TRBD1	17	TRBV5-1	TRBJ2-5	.	TGCGCCAGCAGCTCCAAATACGGGACAGGCATACAAGAGACCCAGTACTTC	CASSSKYGTGIQETQYF
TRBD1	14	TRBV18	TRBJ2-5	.	TGTGCCAGCTCACCACGACAGGGCCAAGAGACCCAGTACTTC	CASSPRQGQETQYF
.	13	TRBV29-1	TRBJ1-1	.	TGCAGCGTTGAAGAGGACAGTTATACTGAAGCTTTCTTT	CSVEEDSYTEAFF
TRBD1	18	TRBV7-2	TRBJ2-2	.	TGTGCCAGCAGCTTAGCCCCGTCGTCAGGGGGTTTCGCCGGGGAGCTGTTTTTT	CASSLAPSSGGFAGELFF
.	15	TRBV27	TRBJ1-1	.	TGTGCCAGCAGTTTAAGGGGTTTCGGGAACACTGAAGCTTTCTTT	CASSLRGFGNTEAFF
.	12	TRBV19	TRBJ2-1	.	TGTGCCAGCAACGATGGAGGGATTGAGCAGTTCTTC	CASNDGGIEQFF
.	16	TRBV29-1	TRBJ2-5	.	TGCAGCGTTGAAGACCCCGACAGACCAGAGCAAGAGACCCAGTACTTC	CSVEDPDRPEQETQYF
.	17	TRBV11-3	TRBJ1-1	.	TGTGCCAGCAGCTACTCTGACAGGATAGGAGGGAACACTGAAGCTTTCTTT	CASSYSDRIGGNTEAFF
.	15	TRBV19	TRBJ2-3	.	TGTGCCAGTAGTATTTTAGGGGCGAGCACAGATACGCAGTATTTT	CASSILGASTDTQYF
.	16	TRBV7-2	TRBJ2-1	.	TGTGCCAGCAGCTTTGGTAGCGGAAGCTCCTACAATGAGCAGTTCTTC	CASSFGSGSSYNEQFF
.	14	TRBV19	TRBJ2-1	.	TGTGCCAGTAGTATAAGTCCAGGGGGAGGTTGGCAGTTCTTC	CASSISPGGGWQFF
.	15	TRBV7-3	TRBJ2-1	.	TGTGCCAGCAGCCCCCTGGAGGTCTCCTACAATGAGCAGTTCTTC	CASSPLEVSYNEQFF
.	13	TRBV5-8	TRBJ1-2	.	TGTGCCAGCAGCTGGACGGGGGGCGATGGCTACACCTTC	CASSWTGGDGYTF
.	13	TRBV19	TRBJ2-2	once	TGTGCCATAAGGGGACTTAACACCGGGGAGCTGTTTTTT	CAIRGLNTGELFF
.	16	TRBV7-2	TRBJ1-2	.	TGTGCCAGCAGCCCTGACTGGGGGCGGCCGAACTATGGCTACACCTTC	CASSPDWGRPNYGYTF
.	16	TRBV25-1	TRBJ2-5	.	TGTGCCAGCAGTGAATATGAGGACCAGGCAGGAGGGACCCAGTACTTC	CASSEYEDQAGGTQYF
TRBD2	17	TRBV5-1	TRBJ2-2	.	TGCGCCAGCAGCTGGACTAGCGGGAGCCCTAACACCGGGGAGCTGTTTTTT	CASSWTSGSPNTGELFF
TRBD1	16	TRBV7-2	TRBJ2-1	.	TGTGCCAGCAGCTTGGGGCCGGGACAGTTTAACAATGAGCAGTTCTTC	CASSLGPGQFNNEQFF
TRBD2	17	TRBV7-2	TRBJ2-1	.	TGTGCCAGCAGCCAGAGAAGGACTAGCGGGAGTGTAAATGAGCAGTTCTTC	CASSQRRTSGSVNEQFF
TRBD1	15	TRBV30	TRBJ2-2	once	TGTGCCTGGAGTCGACAGGGGATGAACACCGGGGAGCTGTTTTTT	CAWSRQGMNTGELFF
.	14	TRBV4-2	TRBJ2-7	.	TGTGCCAGCGGAAGCGGGTTAAGCTCCTACGAGCAGTACTTC	CASGSGLSSYEQYF
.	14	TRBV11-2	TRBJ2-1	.	TGTGCCAGCAGCTTAGATCTTGGGGGAGGAGGGAAGTTCTTC	CASSLDLGGGGKFF
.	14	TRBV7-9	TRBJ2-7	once	TGTGCCAGCAGCTGGACTGGTAGCTCCTACGAGCAGTACTTC	CASSWTGSSYEQYF
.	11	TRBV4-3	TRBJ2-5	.	TGCGCCAGCAGCCAGGCGGGAACCCAGTACTTC	CASSQAGTQYF
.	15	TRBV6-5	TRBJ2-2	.	TGTGCCAGCAGTTACTCGGTAGTCGAGCCCGGGGAGCTGTTTTTT	CASSYSVVEPGELFF
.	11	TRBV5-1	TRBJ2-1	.	TGCGCCAGCATGGTGGGGGGAGAGCAGTTCTTC	CASMVGGEQFF
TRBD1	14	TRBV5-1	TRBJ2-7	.	TGCGCCAGCAGCTTTAGGACAGGCGGCTACGAGCAGTACTTC	CASSFRTGGYEQYF
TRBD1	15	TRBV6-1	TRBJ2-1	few	TGTGCCAGCGTTACGGGGACAGGCGGTTACAATGAGCAGTTCTTC	CASVTGTGGYNEQFF
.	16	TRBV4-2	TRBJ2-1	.	TGTGCCAGCAGCCAAGATTTAGCGGACGGGGCCAATGAGCAGTTCTTC	CASSQDLADGANEQFF
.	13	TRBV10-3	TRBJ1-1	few	TGTGCCATCAGTATTCAGGGAAACACTGAAGCTTTCTTT	CAISIQGNTEAFF
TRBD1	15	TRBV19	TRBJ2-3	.	TGTGCCAGTAGTACACAGGGGGCTGAGACAGATACGCAGTATTTT	CASSTQGAETDTQYF
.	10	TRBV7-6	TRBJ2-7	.	TGTGCCACCCGCTCCTACGAGCAGTACTTC	CATRSYEQYF
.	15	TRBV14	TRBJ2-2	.	TGTGCCAGCAGCCTTTACGGGGGAGTCACCGGGGAGCTGTTTTTT	CASSLYGGVTGELFF
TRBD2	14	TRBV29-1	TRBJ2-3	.	TGCAGCGTTTCAGCGGGAGGTGGTACAGATACGCAGTATTTT	CSVSAGGGTDTQYF